This record covers a single TCR beta chain. The specificity of this receptor is unknown. Base qualities were left out, and no much larger clone turns up one base away. Explained via the paper, the time point label denotes: about 28 days (+/-7) after the second vaccine dose. AZD1222 recipients given second doses at about 4 weeks or at about 12 weeks were pooled, since spike-specific TCR depth and breadth were not found to differ between the two schedules. Vaccinee samples were obtained from the UK trials COV001 and COV002, which included a single-blind randomized controlled phase 2/3 trial of AZD1222 (ChAdOx1 nCoV-19) in healthy adults. For TCRbeta chain sequencing, PBMC samples from trial participants were taken at day 0 and at day 28 after the second dose. The entry originates in a study of T cell responses to AZD1222 COVID-19 vaccine (dated by TCRdb to about 2021). Notes on the research overall: A total of approximately 230 trial participants underwent TCR sequencing, of whom some 210 received two doses of AZD1222 and about 25 received two doses of the MenACWY control vaccine. Trial participants were enrolled by age into subgroups of 18-55, 56-69 and 70-plus years, and around 150, 28 and 57 TCR-sequenced participants, respectively, were included in these subgroups.

What the research found in general, with its limitations: Participants were mostly white British, with more females than males. The authors suggested clonal diversity may have been underestimated. Because no day 14 peak-response samples were available, the repertoires could be characterized only after the peak T cell response. After two AZD1222 doses, spike-specific TCR breadth and depth were significantly higher than at day 0 and than in MenACWY recipients. Conclusions about previously exposed vaccinees are limited because only five to seven AZD1222 recipients were SARS-CoV-2 seropositive at baseline. Reportedly, close to half of the unique spike-specific TCRs recognized epitopes lying outside the regions that are mutated in the B.1.351 and B.1.1.7 variants. The 56-69-year group was small, and its depth increase did not reach significance, likely because of low power. CD4 TCRs associated with the vaccine covered the entire spike protein, and the dominant responses were in regions 160-218 and 743-854.

The CDR3 regions of human TCRbeta chains were subjected to immunosequencing. The study's processing was this. TCRs in the repertoires were compared against a reference library of SARS-CoV-2-specific TCRs that had been generated with the MIRA antigen-specificity platform. Breadth was defined as the fraction of unique TCRs that were SARS-CoV-2-associated. Depth was defined as the fraction of total T cells that were SARS-CoV-2-associated. Using the MIRA data, every spike-specific TCR was mapped to the spike region that the TCR reacted to and assigned to either a CD4 or a CD8 class. Log10-transformed breadth and depth values were compared by one-way ANOVA with Sidak's multiple comparisons tests. Entries here come from immuneACCESS through TCRdb and include only in-frame sequences with V and J called. Some clones fail to appear in such tables; in the studies checked, an unresolved V gene covers under half of the shortfall, and the cause of the remainder is unknown. That table gives V, J and clone size, and the DNA gave D and trimming. Here the sample has approximately 110,000 clones; 92% occur a single time. Of the sample, approximately 8% falls within the top ten clones.

According to the germline V gene, CDR1 reads KGHSH and CDR2 reads LQKENI. The V and J ends are trimmed by 0 bases and 7 bases, leaving 13 bases between them. Including the terminal cysteine and phenylalanine, the CDR3 comprises 14 residues. The DNA shown is the 42-base CDR3, in frame from base 1. The specimen was peripheral blood, collected 28 days after the second AZD1222 dose. This TCR was sampled from an adult who received the AZD1222 COVID-19 vaccine. The rearranged segments are TRBV18 and TRBJ2-7; 6 matching bases give a weak D call of TRBD1. In nucleotide form, the sequence is TGTGCCAGCTCACCACCGGTAACAGGGAGTGAGCAGTACTTC. Its protein is CASSPPVTGSEQYF.